This TCR beta chain is from a study of OX40 agonist ivuxolimab in advanced cancers. Regarding the study in general: Ivuxolimab, which targeted the costimulatory receptor OX40 (CD134), was an agonistic, fully human IgG2 monoclonal antibody. Intravenous ivuxolimab was administered to patients every 2 weeks at six dose levels: 0.01, 0.1, 0.3, 1.5, 3 and 10 mg/kg. Among the approximately 50 dose-escalation patients, approximately 20 had hepatocellular carcinoma, around 15 melanoma, 9 renal cell carcinoma and 9 head and neck cancer. In the dose-escalation cohort, approximately 83% of patients were male, and the mean age was 60 years with a range of about 23 to 79. Prior anti-PD-1, anti-PD-L1 or anti-CTLA-4 therapy was permitted, and checkpoint inhibitors had been received by under 50% of dose-escalation patients. Partial responses occurred in three dose-escalation patients, of whom one had hepatocellular carcinoma and two had cutaneous melanoma. The point of sequencing TCRbeta in the periphery was to test whether ivuxolimab changed TCR sequence diversity and drove clonal T-cell expansion. The paper reports the monotherapy dose-escalation portion (N ≈ 50 patients) of the phase I ivuxolimab trial.

Genomic DNA was isolated from the sorted cells so that the TCRbeta CDR3 region could be sequenced. TCRbeta CDR3 regions were sequenced using the immunoSEQ Assay. Entries here come from immuneACCESS through TCRdb and include only in-frame sequences with V and J called. Some clones fail to appear in such tables; in the studies checked, an unresolved V gene covers under half of the shortfall, and the cause of the remainder is unknown. The sample includes roughly 28,000 clones, with 83% observed a single time. The ten largest account for around 12% of the sample. The trial excluded patients who had a history of autoimmune disease or were on systemic immunosuppression. Peripheral blood for TCR sequencing was collected from all dose cohorts at baseline, on cycle 4 day 1, and on cycle 7 day 1. Samples came from an open-label, multicenter, first-in-human phase I dose-escalation trial of ivuxolimab. Adults with locally advanced or metastatic melanoma, renal cell, hepatocellular, or head and neck squamous cell carcinoma were enrolled in the trial. CD4+ and CD8+ T cells were sorted separately from peripheral blood before TCR sequencing.

As encoded in the germline V gene (reference sequence), CDR1 is SEHNR while CDR2 is FQNEAQ. V lost 1 base and J lost 2 bases; the stretch between them is 2 bases long. CDR3 length: 13 amino acids, cysteine to phenylalanine. Only the CDR3 part of the read is kept: 39 bases, read in frame from the first base. About this clone: Its antigen has not been determined. It has no much larger one-base neighbor in the sample; base qualities were not kept.

On the study overall, not on this receptor specifically: In the 0.1-3.0 mg/kg groups, partial responders were among the patients with the lowest normalized peripheral clonal expansion, particularly in CD8+ T cells. Low levels of normalized T-cell clonal expansion were also shown by some nonresponding patients. The antigen specificity of the peripheral T cells that underwent clonal expansion was not determined. At doses of 0.1 to 3.0 mg/kg, clonal expansion of both CD4+ and CD8+ blood T cells was observed from baseline to week 6. After ivuxolimab, expanded clones were on average more numerous among CD8+ T cells than among CD4+ T cells.

The sample was CD4+ or CD8+ T cells sorted from blood, taken in a trial of the OX40 agonist ivuxolimab. The sequence was obtained from an adult with an advanced solid tumor such as melanoma, head and neck, liver or kidney cancer. Rearrangement joined TRBV7-9 to TRBJ2-2; the D gene remains uncertain. The CDR3 region: CASSLGNTGELFF. The base sequence is TGTGCCAGCAGCTTAGGCAACACCGGGGAGCTGTTTTTT.